Listed here is a single TCR beta chain. These data originate in a study of blood T cell repertoires in COVID-19. Study context: Both acute and convalescent COVID-19 samples were obtained from the United States, Italy and Spain. T cells, B-cell-depleted T cells, or PBMCs supplied cDNA or gDNA.

In the authors' methods: The authors estimated nucleated cell counts from reference gene primer amplification. Generated by immunoSEQ multiplex PCR, the TCRdb table keeps only in-frame clones and is missing some. That table is the source of V, J and clone size, and D and trimming were worked out from the DNA. Among over 100,000 clones listed, 80% to 90% were seen once. The CDR3 is made up of 14 amino acids. The germline CDR1 and CDR2 sequences are SGHAT and FQNNGV. Trimming took off 5 bases at V and 2 bases at J, with 12 bases between the two ends. The receptor comes from a man aged 50 or older with acute or convalescent COVID-19. The chain combines TRBV11-2 with TRBJ1-1, with D perhaps matching TRBD1 (6 bases). Sequencing input: peripheral blood. The CDR3 loop is CASSPDSKNTEAFF. CDR3 coding DNA: TGTGCCAGCAGCCCGGACAGTAAAAACACTGAAGCTTTCTTT.